This T cell receptor beta chain was observed in a study of circulating tumor DNA in untreated peripheral T-cell lymphoma. As for this clone: The antigen is unknown.

Whole-study results and caveats: A couple of patients with persistent post-therapy ctDNA stayed in remission. Tumor-specific clonotypes were found in less than 85% of patients. After two cycles, ctDNA cleared in 30% to 45% of serially sampled patients.

Here immunoSEQ multiplex PCR was the method, and the copy in TCRdb shows in-frame clones only, minus some. The profile covers a few hundred clones, with roughly 84% appearing a single time and about 3% taken by the ten largest. With 1 base clipped from V and 4 bases from J, the junction kept 6 bases outside the gene matches. There are 15 residues in the CDR3. CDR1 and CDR2 from the germline V gene are MNHEY and SMNVEV (reference sequence). The clonotype comes from a human donor with peripheral T-cell lymphoma. V and J are TRBV27 and TRBJ2-7; 8 bases are a match to TRBD1. The sample comprised cell-free DNA from blood serum. DNA of the CDR3: TGTGCCAGCAGTTTATTCCCAGGGGGCCCATACGAGCAGTACTTC. Its protein product is CASSLFPGGPYEQYF.